These 27 T cell receptor beta chains share one sample of origin, sequenced in a study of immune heterogeneity within non-small cell lung tumors. Using 32 V and 13 J primers, multiplex PCR amplified TCR beta CDR3. TCRdb re-called the multiplex PCR reads through MiXCR, storing one row per CDR3 protein. The repertoire holds approximately 11,000 distinct CDR3 sequences, 15% to 20% seen once, with approximately 4% in the top ten. Each sample used roughly 600 ng of genomic DNA from bulk tumor tissue. Several far-apart biopsies were taken per primary tumor during surgery. The study enrolled patients with untreated, newly diagnosed non-small cell lung cancer who underwent curative surgery. Source material: lung tumor tissue. These receptors all stem from a man in his sixties with non-small cell lung cancer.

The V call is TRBV24-1, the J call TRBJ2-2, with 9 bases aligning to TRBD1. The CDR3 loop spans 18 amino acids. V gave up 1 base and J gave up 3 bases; unmatched junction bases: 8. Germline V lookup: CDR1 KGHDR, CDR2 SFDVKD. CDR3 sequence (DNA): TGTGCCACCAGTGATTTAGGACAGGGGCGAGGCGACACCGGGGAGCTGTTTTTT. As protein: CATSDLGQGRGDTGELFF.

In this sample, this clonotype turned up many times. The rearrangement joins TRBV6-5 to TRBJ1-3; D ambiguous. Germline loops: CDR1 MNHEY, CDR2 SVGAGI. V dropped 1 base and J dropped 0 bases, with 10 bases sitting between them. CDR3 length: 16 residues. The CDR3 region has the DNA TGTGCCAGCAGTTACTTTCCCTCGGCCTCTGGAAACACCATATATTTT. The encoded protein is CASSYFPSASGNTIYF.

This chain's CDR3 is CASSSLRDRSTNYGYTF. CDR3 nucleotides: TGTGCCAGCAGCTCCCTCCGGGACAGGAGCACTAACTATGGCTACACCTTC. This sequence joins TRBV7-2 and TRBJ1-2; 8 bases agree with TRBD1. The CDR3 has 17 residues. CDR1 is SGHTA and CDR2 is FQGNSA in the germline V gene. Trimming took 4 bases from V and 0 from J; bases not matched to a gene: 10.

This clonotype was seen a handful of times. The V call is TRBV5-1, the J call TRBJ2-5, with 7 bases aligning to TRBD2. Per germline, CDR1 SGHRS and CDR2 YFSETQ. Trimming at V came to 5 bases and at J to 5 bases, leaving 6 bases not matched to a gene. This CDR3 spans 13 amino acids. The CDR3 sequence: CASRSGGGETQYF. In DNA, the CDR3 is TGCGCCAGCAGATCGGGAGGCGGGGAGACCCAGTACTTC.

Many counts were recorded for this clonotype. The gene calls are TRBV20-1 and TRBJ1-5; D uncertain. This CDR3 region has 16 residues. Germline V lookup: CDR1 DFQATT, CDR2 SNEGSKA (reference sequence). The V and J ends lost 3 bases and 3 bases respectively, with 18 bases between them. The CDR3 DNA follows: TGCAGTGCTAGTCAACTCCCCGTCGGTTTCAATCAGCCCCAGCATTTT. This codes for CSASQLPVGFNQPQHF.

This clonotype was seen more than once but under ten times. J is TRBJ2-3 and V is TRBV7-8; 14 bases are a match to TRBD2. V was clipped by 4 bases and J by 3 bases; unmatched bases: 9. The CDR3 loop spans 18 amino acids. CDR1 and CDR2 from the germline V gene are SGHVS and FQNEAQ. Here the CDR3 reads CASSSPGLAGEGTDTQYF. The CDR3 DNA reads as TGTGCCAGCAGCTCGCCGGGACTAGCGGGAGAAGGGACAGATACGCAGTATTTT.

Regarding this clonotype: This could be a read error, since a much larger clone is one nucleotide away. The chain couples TRBV30 to TRBJ1-2; tentative D call: TRBD1 (5 bases). The CDR3 contains 14 residues. CDR1 and CDR2 (germline): GTSNPN, SVGIG (reference sequence). In DNA, the CDR3 is TGTGCCTGGAGTCGGGGGGGAACTAACCATGGCTACACCTTC. Protein sequence: CAWSRGGTNHGYTF.

As concerns this clonotype: This may stem from a read error, because a much larger clone lies one nucleotide away. The V gene is TRBV28, the J gene TRBJ1-2; D is ambiguous. CDR1 MDHEN and CDR2 SYDVKM come from the germline V gene. The CDR3 loop spans 13 amino acids. For the CDR3, the DNA is TGTGCCAGCAGCCCGACACAAGGGTATGACTACACCTTC. This sequence encodes CASSPTQGYDYTF.

This clonotype is medium-sized (0.01 to 0.1%) in the sample. This rearrangement joins TRBV6-1 to TRBJ2-1, with TRBD1 matching over 10 bases. The V segment lost 5 bases and the J segment 8 bases; nucleotides outside the gene matches: 6. The CDR3 is 14 residues long. Germline assignment: CDR1 MNHNS and CDR2 SASEGT. CDR3 protein: CASSPGQGIDEQFF. Here the CDR3 DNA reads TGTGCCAGCAGTCCGGGACAGGGGATCGATGAGCAGTTCTTC.

The sample holds many counts of this clonotype. V is TRBV5-8 and J is TRBJ1-2, with no clear D. The CDR3 contains 13 residues. Trimming removed 7 bases at V and 4 bases at J, with 14 bases between. The germline gives CDR1 SGHTS, CDR2 YDEGEE. The CDR3: CASEAGLGYGYTF. CDR3 in DNA: TGTGCCAGCGAGGCAGGTCTTGGCTATGGCTACACCTTC.

Regarding this clonotype: A read error may account for a junction end that differs from germline. The chain links TRBV14 to TRBJ2-7; no clear D gene. Germline CDR1 reads SGHDN; CDR2 reads FVKESK. This CDR3 is built from 14 residues. CDR3 sequence: CDSSHRFAMYEQYF. The DNA for the CDR3 is TGTGACAGCAGCCACCGGTTCGCGATGTACGAGCAGTACTTC.

This clonotype was found a few times. The gene calls are TRBV5-1 and TRBJ1-5; D is perhaps TRBD1 (5 bases). The germline CDR1 and CDR2 sequences are SGHRS and YFSETQ. V was shortened by 4 bases and J by 2 bases, with 10 bases between the two germline ends. CDR3 size: 14 residues. This CDR3 is CASSGGDGNQPQHF. Written as DNA, the CDR3 is TGCGCCAGCAGCGGGGGGGATGGCAATCAGCCCCAGCATTTT.

This clonotype was observed at least ten times. V and J are TRBV20-1 and TRBJ1-5; maybe TRBD1 (5 bases). Germline CDR1 reads DFQATT; CDR2 reads SNEGSKA (reference sequence). The CDR3 totals 13 residues. V was shortened by 6 bases and J by 4 bases, with 13 bases between the two germline ends. As DNA, the CDR3 is TGCAGTGCCTTAATGACAGCTAATCAGCCCCAGCATTTT. Amino acid sequence: CSALMTANQPQHF.

This rearrangement joins TRBV25-1 to TRBJ2-1, with 9 bases matching TRBD2. Germline V lookup: CDR1 MGHDK, CDR2 SYGVNS. This CDR3 region has 16 residues. Unmatched junction bases numbered 6, after V lost 4 bases and J lost 2 bases. The CDR3 sequence is CASSGPVAGAYNEQFF. In DNA form, the CDR3 reads TGTGCCAGCAGTGGCCCCGTAGCGGGAGCCTACAATGAGCAGTTCTTC.

The CDR3 loop is CASSAPRRGGPTGELFF. The DNA for the CDR3 is TGTGCCAGCAGCGCCCCGCGGCGGGGAGGGCCCACCGGGGAGCTGTTTTTT. The chain employs TRBV5-6 and TRBJ2-2, with 7 bases that match TRBD2. Trimming at V came to 4 bases and at J to 4 bases, leaving 13 bases not matched to a gene. CDR1 is SGHDT, CDR2 YYEEEE, per germline. This CDR3 region has 17 residues.

Relative to its sample, this clonotype is medium-sized. This chain uses TRBV28 with TRBJ1-2; D is unclear. Germline V gives CDR1 MDHEN, CDR2 SYDVKM. Between the trimmed V and J ends, which lost 2 bases and 8 bases, there was a span of 12 bases. The CDR3 length is 13 residues. CDR3 sequence: CASSLLGLEGYTF. Written as DNA, the CDR3 is TGTGCCAGCAGTTTACTCGGGTTGGAGGGCTACACCTTC.

This chain connects TRBV2 to TRBJ1-2; D is uncertain. Trimming left V 6 bases short and J 8 bases short, with 16 bases between. This CDR3 has 13 residues. Germline V gives CDR1 SNHLY, CDR2 FYNNEI. DNA for the CDR3: TGTGCCAGCAGAATCGTCGACTCTTGGGGCTACACCTTC. Translated, it gives CASRIVDSWGYTF.

The chain links TRBV7-9 to TRBJ1-1; the D gene is possibly TRBD1 (6 bases). CDR3 length: 15 amino acids. Germline-derived CDR1 and CDR2 are SEHNR and FQNEAQ (reference sequence). V was shortened by 0 bases and J by 5 bases, with 13 bases between the two germline ends. CDR3 loop: CASSLAPGVSTEAFF. The CDR3 DNA sequence: TGTGCCAGCAGCTTAGCCCCAGGGGTGTCAACTGAAGCTTTCTTT.

The gene calls are TRBV20-1 and TRBJ2-1; 8 nucleotides match TRBD2. Germline V gene sequence: CDR1 DFQATT, CDR2 SNEGSKA (reference sequence). Unmatched junction bases numbered 6, after V lost 0 bases and J lost 5 bases. This CDR3 is 15 amino acids long. The CDR3 DNA sequence: TGCAGTGCTAGAGATCATCTAGCGGGCAACAATGAGCAGTTCTTC. Amino acid sequence: CSARDHLAGNNEQFF.

Regarding this clonotype: A much larger clone lies one base from this, so it may be a read error. The chain couples TRBV28 to TRBJ1-5, with D maybe TRBD1 (6 bases). The ends were cut back, 7 bases at V and 3 bases at J, with 10 bases in the middle. From germline, CDR1 is MDHEN and CDR2 SYDVKM. There are 13 residues in the CDR3. In nucleotides, the CDR3 is TGTGCCAGCATAACAGGGAACAATCAGCCCCAGCATTTT. This encodes CASITGNNQPQHF.

A word on this clonotype: Without the conserved terminal phenylalanine or tryptophan, this CDR3 likely stems from a read error. The chain recombines TRBV7-6 with TRBJ2-1; D not resolved. The length of the CDR3 is 12 residues. V was cut by 2 bases and J by 2 bases, with 1 base left in between. Germline CDR1 is SGHVS and CDR2 is FNYEAQ. The CDR3 coding sequence is TGTGCCAGCAGCTTAACCTACAATGAGCAGTTCTTG. Its translation: CASSLTYNEQFL.

The chain links TRBV28 to TRBJ2-7; 7 bases are a match to TRBD2. This CDR3 comprises 14 residues. Germline CDR1 reads MDHEN; CDR2 reads SYDVKM. Trimming removed 7 bases from V and 5 bases from J; junction bases left unmatched: 11. This CDR3 reads CASNWGGVANEQYF. In DNA form, the CDR3 reads TGTGCCAGCAACTGGGGGGGGGTGGCGAACGAGCAGTACTTC.

By its share, this clonotype is medium-sized. The CDR3: CASSLHYNSPLHF. CDR3 nucleotide sequence: TGTGCCAGCAGCTTACACTATAATTCACCCCTCCACTTT. The chain has TRBV11-1 and TRBJ1-6, with unresolved D. Trimming pared 2 bases from V and 3 bases from J, leaving 2 bases between. Germline values: CDR1 SGHAT, CDR2 FQDESV (reference sequence). The CDR3 is made up of 13 amino acids. The full variable domain, rest sourced from reference TRBV11-1 and TRBJ1-6, is EAEVAQSPRYKITEKSQAVAFWCDPISGHATLYWYRQILGQGPELLVQFQDESVVDDSQLPKDRFSAERLKGVDSTLKIQPAELGDSAMYLCASSLHYNSPLHFGNGTRLTVT.

The V call is TRBV30, the J call TRBJ2-1; D is undetermined. The V end lost 4 bases, the J end lost 6 bases, and 13 bases lay between the germline ends. The CDR3 is 13 residues long. Germline V CDR1 and CDR2: GTSNPN, SVGIG (reference sequence). The chain's CDR3 is CAWTGIGANEQFF. In DNA form, the CDR3 reads TGTGCCTGGACAGGAATAGGTGCCAATGAGCAGTTCTTC.

Sample share makes this clonotype medium-sized. This rearrangement joins TRBV12-3 or TRBV12-4 to TRBJ2-7, with D hard to call. Trimming shortened V by 5 bases and J by 6 bases, and 11 bases separated the two germline ends. The CDR3 loop spans 12 amino acids. The chain's CDR3 is CASSHGVGEQYF. In nucleotides, the CDR3 is TGTGCCAGCAGTCACGGCGTAGGCGAGCAGTACTTC.

By share, this clonotype counts as medium-sized. This sequence joins TRBV12-3 or TRBV12-4 and TRBJ2-7; 14 nucleotides match TRBD2. The CDR3 extends over 14 amino acids. V lost 6 bases and J lost 4; bases outside the gene matches: 2. The CDR3 reads CASRWTSGGYEQYF. The CDR3 nucleotides are TGTGCCAGCAGGTGGACTAGCGGGGGGTACGAGCAGTACTTC.

This clonotype was observed a handful of times. The chain carries TRBV29-1 and TRBJ2-3; 8 nucleotides agree with TRBD2. This CDR3 contains 18 residues. With V trimmed by 5 bases and J by 0 bases, 16 bases remained unmatched. CDR1 and CDR2 from the germline V gene are SQVTM and ANQGSEA. This chain's CDR3 is CSVKGAIGASGSTDTQYF. In DNA, the CDR3 is TGCAGCGTTAAAGGAGCCATAGGGGCTAGCGGGAGCACAGATACGCAGTATTTT.